The sample holds a few counts of the clone carrying this T cell receptor beta chain. This was a deep-level run. TCRdb's table, derived via immunoSEQ multiplex PCR, lists solely in-frame clones and lacks some. The table records around 2.1 million clones, 90% to 95% of them present only once. The trim removed 5 bases at V and 5 bases at J, leaving 11 bases unmatched. The CDR3 runs to 16 residues. The germline gives CDR1 ENHRY, CDR2 SYGVKD. The record originates from a study of shared clonotypes between healthy human individuals. The naive CD8 population came from CD45RO-negative cells selected for CCR7, without terminally differentiated effector memory CD45RA+ cells.

The receptor was isolated from a man aged 18 to 29 in good health. Some clones in this sample may be carry-over from other donors' samples. The source material was naive CD8+ T cells from PBMCs. The gene calls are TRBV10-3 and TRBJ1-1; 10 nucleotides line up with TRBD1. CDR3 in amino acids: CAISTNDRGLRTEAFF. DNA of the CDR3: TGTGCCATCAGTACCAACGACAGGGGGCTGAGGACTGAAGCTTTCTTT.